This TCR beta chain was sequenced during a study of blood T cell repertoires in COVID-19. Study at large: Specimens from acute and convalescent COVID-19 originated in the United States, Italy and Spain. From T cells, B-cell-depleted T cells, or PBMCs came the material, which was cDNA or gDNA.

There are 14 residues in the CDR3. V trimming: 4 bases; J trimming: 4 bases; junction bases outside the gene matches: 6. Germline values: CDR1 LGHDT, CDR2 YNNKEL (reference sequence). How the authors handled the data: The authors estimated nucleated cell counts from reference gene primer amplification. Profiled with immunoSEQ multiplex PCR; TCRdb holds only in-frame clones, not every one. The DNA gave D and trimming, while V, J and clone size come from that table. The repertoire includes 95,000 to 150,000 clones, about 86% of them detected once, and nearly 0.9% sits in the top ten. This TCR was sampled from a woman in her fifties or sixties with active or convalescent COVID-19. The rearrangement links TRBV3-1 (or the pseudogene TRBV3-2) to TRBJ2-7; 8 bases agree with TRBD1. The sequenced sample was peripheral blood. The CDR3 DNA reads as TGTGCCAGCAGCCCTGGACAGGGTTATTACGAGCAGTACTTC. This translates into CASSPGQGYYEQYF.